The present entry profiles one TCR beta chain with its context. As yet, its antigen is unknown. This sample is drawn from a study of immune evolution from preneoplasia to lung adenocarcinoma. Study results and limitations: KRAS-mutant nodules had the highest T cell clonality.

TCRdb keeps only in-frame clones here, not all; method: immunoSEQ multiplex PCR. The table has some 15,000 clones, approximately 78% seen once. Trimming cost V 6 bases and J 0 bases, with 18 bases left between them. The germline V gene encodes CDR1 SNHLY and CDR2 FYNNEI. The CDR3 sequence is 16 residues long. Sequenced: FFPE minimally invasive lung adenocarcinoma tissue. This clonotype originated in a person aged 70 to 85 with lung adenocarcinoma. The rearrangement uses TRBV2 and TRBJ2-7; weak D call: TRBD2 (6 bases). CDR3 sequence: CASSQDPDGSSYEQYF. The DNA of the CDR3 is TGTGCCAGCAGCCAAGACCCCGACGGGAGCTCCTACGAGCAGTACTTC.